Each of the 5 T cell receptor beta chains below was sequenced from the same sample in a study of blood T cell repertoires in COVID-19. TCRdb's table, derived via immunoSEQ multiplex PCR, lists solely in-frame clones and lacks some. The sample lists 150,000 to 200,000 clones, about 80% occurring once. The sequenced sample consisted of PBMCs or T cells enriched from blood (not recorded which). The origin of the receptors is a woman in her sixties or seventies who had recovered from COVID-19.

The rearrangement uses TRBV10-1 and TRBJ1-5; TRBD1 matches 7 bases. The J segment lost 6 bases and the V segment lost 4 bases, leaving 15 bases of the junction unmatched. The CDR3 is 17 residues long. Germline values: CDR1 WNHNN, CDR2 SYGVQD (reference sequence). The CDR3 protein is CASSGPPQGVVGQPQHF. The CDR3 bases are TGCGCCAGCAGTGGGCCCCCGCAGGGGGTCGTGGGTCAGCCCCAGCATTTT.

V and J are TRBV10-1 and TRBJ2-3, with D perhaps TRBD2 (7 bases). There are 12 residues in the CDR3. Germline V gene sequence: CDR1 WNHNN, CDR2 SYGVQD (reference sequence). The V and J ends lost 8 bases and 4 bases respectively, with 10 bases between them. In DNA, the CDR3 is TGCGCCAGCTCGGGGGGCCCAGATACGCAGTATTTT. Residues: CASSGGPDTQYF.

V is TRBV21-1 and J is TRBJ2-1; TRBD1, the table's D call, was not compared with the DNA. TRBV21-1 is deemed a pseudogene. The CDR3 has 15 amino acids. CDR3 region: CASTSDRVGYNEQFF. In nucleotides, the CDR3 is TGTGCCAGCACCTCCGACAGGGTAGGTTACAATGAGCAGTTCTTC.

The genes are TRBV5-4 and TRBJ2-2, with D perhaps matching TRBD2 (6 bases). V was trimmed by 1 base and J by 3 bases, leaving 13 bases between them. The CDR3 has 16 amino acids. Germline CDR1 and CDR2: SGHNT and YYREEE (reference sequence). The CDR3 DNA sequence: TGTGCCAGCAGCTTGCGACAGACTAGTTACACCGGGGAGCTGTTTTTT. Translation gives CASSLRQTSYTGELFF.

This rearrangement joins TRBV27 to TRBJ1-1; D is unresolved. Germline V CDR1 and CDR2: MNHEY, SMNVEV (reference sequence). Trimming removed 3 bases at V and 1 base at J, with 9 bases between. This CDR3 is 14 amino acids long. CDR3 nucleotides: TGTGCCAGCAGTTTGAGTGCGAGGAACACTGAAGCTTTCTTT. This sequence encodes CASSLSARNTEAFF.